This T cell receptor (beta chain) was recorded in a study of T cells in Graves' hyperthyroidism and ophthalmopathy. The study's findings and limits: Most expanded thyroid clonotypes above 0.001 also appeared in blood.

This clonotype was seen repeatedly, ten times or more. What it recognizes is unknown. In germline, CDR1 is MNHEY, CDR2 SVGAGI. V gave up 0 bases and J gave up 3 bases; unmatched junction bases: 6. This CDR3 region has 16 residues. Amplified regions were TCR beta CDR3 sequences from RNA transcripts. HTBI primers were employed in a first-round RT-PCR of the TCR CDR3. TCRdb recomputed calls from the multiplex PCR reads with MiXCR, one row per CDR3 protein. Of about 520,000 distinct CDR3 sequences listed, about 24% were seen once; the top ten hold about 10%. The clonotype originates from a woman under 40 with Graves' ophthalmopathy. The chain is built from TRBV6-5 and TRBJ2-7; 9 nucleotides align to TRBD1. The sequenced material came from blood. The CDR3 sequence: CASSYSMDRGVYEQYF. The CDR3 DNA follows: TGTGCCAGCAGTTACTCGATGGACAGGGGAGTCTACGAGCAGTACTTC.